This T cell receptor beta chain was profiled in a study of CD8+ T cells in alopecia areata. As regards this clone: Its antigen remains unidentified.

This CDR3 is 13 amino acids long. CDR1 is MDHEN and CDR2 is SYDVKM in the germline V gene. Trimming stripped 5 bases from V and 5 bases from J, with 12 bases between. Whole-study findings and limits: Mice showed TCR sharing more clearly than patients did, possibly owing to HLA.

The sequencing template was cDNA reverse transcribed from extracted RNA. The protocol was immunoSEQ multiplex PCR, while the TCRdb copy is restricted to in-frame clones and leaves out a portion. The repertoire holds roughly 100,000 clones, 55% seen once, with 8% to 10% in the top ten. The sequenced sample consisted of CD4+ T cells sorted from blood. The receptor's source is a human donor in good health. The chain recombines TRBV28 with TRBJ1-2; the D is unclear. This CDR3 reads CASSPPGLYGYTF. The CDR3, as DNA: TGTGCCAGCAGTCCCCCCGGTCTTTATGGCTACACCTTC.